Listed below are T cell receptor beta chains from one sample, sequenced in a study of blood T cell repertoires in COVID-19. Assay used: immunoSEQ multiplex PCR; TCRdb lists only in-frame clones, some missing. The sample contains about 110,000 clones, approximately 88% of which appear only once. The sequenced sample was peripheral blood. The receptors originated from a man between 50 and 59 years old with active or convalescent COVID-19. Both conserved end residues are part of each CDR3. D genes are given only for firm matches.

cdr3_aa: CASSQAGTAVREQFF
d_call: -
j_call: TRBJ2-1
v_call: TRBV14

cdr3_aa: CASSDSTPNEKLFF
d_call: -
j_call: TRBJ1-4
v_call: TRBV25-1

cdr3_aa: CASSTFRDRIYEQYF
d_call: TRBD1
j_call: TRBJ2-7
v_call: TRBV6-5

cdr3_aa: CASSWTPDSGNTIYF
d_call: -
j_call: TRBJ1-3
v_call: TRBV11-2

cdr3_aa: CASSALGQFSGNTIYF
d_call: -
j_call: TRBJ1-3
v_call: TRBV6-1

cdr3_aa: CATSDLAGGLGNEQFF
d_call: TRBD2
j_call: TRBJ2-1
v_call: TRBV24-1

cdr3_aa: CSASGTGWYGYTF
d_call: TRBD1
j_call: TRBJ1-2
v_call: TRBV20-1

cdr3_aa: CASSEFGRAGNTIYF
d_call: -
j_call: TRBJ1-3
v_call: TRBV2

cdr3_aa: CSALGRKETQYF
d_call: -
j_call: TRBJ2-5
v_call: TRBV29-1

cdr3_aa: CASSFGTGTYEQYF
d_call: TRBD1
j_call: TRBJ2-7
v_call: TRBV5-1

cdr3_aa: CASSLISGDGYTF
d_call: -
j_call: TRBJ1-2
v_call: TRBV28